This TCR beta chain was recovered during a study of OX40 agonist ivuxolimab in advanced cancers. Background on the whole study: Ivuxolimab was an agonistic, fully human IgG2 monoclonal antibody directed against OX40 (CD134), a costimulatory receptor. Intravenous ivuxolimab was administered to patients every 2 weeks at six dose levels: 0.01, 0.1, 0.3, 1.5, 3 and 10 mg/kg. Of the approximately 53 patients in dose escalation, around 19 had hepatocellular carcinoma, about 15 had melanoma, 9 had renal cell carcinoma and 9 had head and neck cancer. A male proportion of almost 85% and a mean age of 60 years, ranging from about 23 to 79, were recorded for the dose-escalation cohort. Patients were allowed to have had prior anti-PD-1, anti-PD-L1 or anti-CTLA-4 therapy, and roughly 40% of the dose-escalation patients had been treated with checkpoint inhibitors. Partial responses were achieved by three dose-escalation patients, of whom one had hepatocellular carcinoma and two had cutaneous melanoma. Peripheral TCRbeta sequencing was intended to test whether TCR sequence diversity was altered and clonal T-cell expansion was caused by ivuxolimab. The monotherapy dose-escalation portion (N ≈ 55 patients) of the phase I ivuxolimab trial is reported in the paper. The study at large found these results: Low levels of normalized T-cell clonal expansion were also seen in some patients who did not respond. In partial responders in the 0.1-3.0 mg/kg groups, normalized peripheral clonal expansion was found to be among the lowest, especially among CD8+ T cells. The antigen specificity of the peripheral T cells that underwent clonal expansion was not determined. After ivuxolimab, expanded clones were on average more numerous among CD8+ T cells than among CD4+ T cells. At doses of 0.1 to 3.0 mg/kg, clonal expansion of both CD4+ and CD8+ T cells in blood was seen between baseline and week 6.

The trial excluded patients who had a history of autoimmune disease or who were on systemic immunosuppression. Peripheral blood for TCR sequencing was drawn from every dose cohort at baseline, at cycle 4 day 1 and at cycle 7 day 1. Samples came from an open-label, multicenter, first-in-human phase I dose-escalation trial of ivuxolimab. The trial enrolled adults with locally advanced or metastatic head and neck squamous cell, hepatocellular, melanoma or renal cell carcinoma. Before TCR sequencing, CD4+ T cells and CD8+ T cells were sorted from peripheral blood as separate populations. Worth noting for this clone: The clone's antigen remains unknown. No base quality information exists; no much larger clone differs at one position.

Taken from cysteine to phenylalanine, the CDR3 has 17 residues. The retained sequence is limited to the CDR3, 51 bases, with the frame set at the first base. From the germline V gene, CDR1 is SNHLY and CDR2 is FYNNEI. The germline ends are 22 bases apart after V is trimmed by 8 bases and J by 3 bases. Genomic DNA was extracted from sorted cells for sequencing of the TCRbeta CDR3 region. The immunoSEQ Assay was used for sequencing of TCRbeta CDR3 regions. TCRdb obtained this table from immuneACCESS and retained in-frame rearrangements with V and J assigned. These tables miss some clones; where compared with another copy, unresolved V genes account for less than half of the shortfall, and the remainder is unexplained. This sample gives about 98,000 clones in total; around 88% of them show up just once. The ten largest clones capture roughly 0.5% of the sample.

The sample was CD4+ or CD8+ T cells sorted from blood, taken in a trial of the OX40 agonist ivuxolimab. The receptor chain draws on TRBV2 and TRBJ2-2, with the D assignment possibly TRBD1 or TRBD2, given 5 matching bases for each. The clonotype was recovered from an adult with an advanced solid tumor such as melanoma, head and neck, liver or kidney cancer. The sequence in DNA is TGTGCCAGCGGGAGAGAGAGGACACGCATTGACACCGGGGAGCTGTTTTTT. It specifies CASGRERTRIDTGELFF.